A single T cell receptor beta chain is shown here with its context. The target antigen is unknown. The study reverse transcribed the entire isolated RNA, so it sequenced expressed TCRB transcripts. An average roughly 3.5 million reads came from naive, central memory and regulatory T cell samples. This table comes from immunoSEQ multiplex PCR, and its TCRdb copy is limited to in-frame clones, with some not included. The table records some 230,000 clones, 9.6% of them present only once. It was one heparinised blood draw, averaging around 120 mL, that each donor gave. CD45RO/CCR7/CD25/CD127/CD95/CD27 separated CD4+ naive, central memory, regulatory and stem cell-like memory cells by sorting. The trim removed 3 bases at V and 6 bases at J, leaving 6 bases unmatched. The germline gives CDR1 LNHNV, CDR2 YYDKDF (reference sequence). The CDR3 contains 16 residues. The entry originates in a study of beta chain features in type 1 diabetes.

Overall study results and limits: The study notes PCR might favor shorter templates equally in patients and controls.

The TCR was taken from a woman younger than 30 in good health. The chain links TRBV15 to TRBJ1-5; 12 bases fit TRBD1. The specimen sequenced was naive CD4+ T cells from blood. The CDR3 region is CATSRSGTGGSQPQHF. The CDR3, as DNA: TGTGCCACCAGCAGGTCCGGGACAGGGGGCAGTCAGCCCCAGCATTTT.